The present TCR beta chain was sequenced within a study of shared clonotypes between healthy human individuals. Terminally differentiated effector memory CD45RA+ cells were excluded by CCR7 positive selection of CD45RO-negative cells. Germline CDR1 is MNHNS and CDR2 is SASEGT. The V gene end was trimmed by 6 bases and the J gene end by 8 bases; junction bases not matched to a gene: 7. The CDR3 spans 13 residues. Assay runs were performed at deep level. Here immunoSEQ multiplex PCR was the method, and the copy in TCRdb shows in-frame clones only, minus some. The data show roughly 2,000,000 clones, roughly 94% seen once. About this clone: As yet, its antigen is unknown.

Study observations and caveats: Compared with clonotypes that all four donors shared, non-shared clonotypes had lower generation probabilities. In several donors, 4.5% to 5.5% of naive CD4 clonotypes appeared in common. A generally larger estimated richness was seen in naive subsets than in memory subsets.

The material sequenced was naive CD8+ T cells sorted from blood. The sequence came from a man between 18 and 29 years old in good health. The V and J genes are TRBV6-1 and TRBJ2-1, with 7 bases identical to TRBD1. The CDR3 loop reads CASSLTGNDEQFF. The CDR3, as DNA: TGTGCCAGCAGCCTGACAGGGAACGATGAGCAGTTCTTC.